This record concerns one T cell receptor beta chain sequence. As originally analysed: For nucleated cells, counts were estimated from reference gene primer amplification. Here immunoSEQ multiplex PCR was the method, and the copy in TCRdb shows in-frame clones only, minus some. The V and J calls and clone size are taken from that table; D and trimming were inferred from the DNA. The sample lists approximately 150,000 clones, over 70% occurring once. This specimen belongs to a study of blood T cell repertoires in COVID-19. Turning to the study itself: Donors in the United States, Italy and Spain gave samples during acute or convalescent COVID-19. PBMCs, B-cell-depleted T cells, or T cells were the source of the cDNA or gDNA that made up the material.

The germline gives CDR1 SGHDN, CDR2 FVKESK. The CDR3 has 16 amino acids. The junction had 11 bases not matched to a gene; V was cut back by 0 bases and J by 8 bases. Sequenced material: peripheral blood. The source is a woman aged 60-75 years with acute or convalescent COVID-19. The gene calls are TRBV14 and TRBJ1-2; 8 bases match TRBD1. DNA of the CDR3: TGTGCCAGCAGCCAAGAAGTTTTTGGACAGGGTGAAGGCTACACCTTC. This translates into CASSQEVFGQGEGYTF.